The 32 T cell receptor beta chains in this list originate from one sample, sequenced in a study of CD8 T cells in ankylosing spondylitis. TCRdb called the 5' RACE reads again in MiXCR, with one record for every CDR3 protein. The sample has around 230,000 distinct CDR3 sequences, 7% to 10% seen once; the top ten hold 4.8%. Source material: blood, either unsorted or a sorted T cell fraction (not recorded which). The receptors were sampled from a female donor with ankylosing spondylitis or in good health (not recorded which).

At least ten counts were recorded for this clonotype. The chain links TRBV19 to TRBJ2-1; 13 positions agree with TRBD2. Trimming took 5 bases from V and 8 from J; bases not matched to a gene: 12. The CDR3 consists of 17 residues. Per the germline V gene, CDR1 is LNHDA and CDR2 is SQIVND (reference sequence). DNA of the CDR3: TGTGCCAGTAGTTCGCGGACTAGCGGGAGCAGAGTCTATGAGCAGTTCTTC. Its translation: CASSSRTSGSRVYEQFF.

At least ten counts were recorded for this clonotype. V usage is TRBV3-1 and J usage is TRBJ2-2; 7 bases fit TRBD1. Unmatched junction bases numbered 7, after V lost 4 bases and J lost 8 bases. Germline lookup yields CDR1 LGHDT and CDR2 YNNKEL (reference sequence). The CDR3 is 14 residues long. The CDR3 loop reads CASSPGQTGGELFF. In DNA, the CDR3 is TGTGCCAGCAGCCCGGGACAGACAGGAGGGGAGCTGTTTTTT.

As regards this clonotype: The germline gene is not matched at one end of the junction; a read error may be the cause. CDR3 region: CGSSQDGGHPQETQYF. The CDR3 bases are TGTGGCAGCAGCCAAGATGGAGGACACCCCCAAGAGACCCAGTACTTC. This rearrangement joins TRBV3-1 to TRBJ2-5; TRBD1 or TRBD2 may be the D gene (5 bases each). CDR3 length: 16 residues. Germline-derived CDR1 and CDR2 are LGHDT and YNNKEL (reference sequence).

This clonotype has just a few counts. The J gene is TRBJ2-1, the V gene TRBV20-1, with 9 bases fitting TRBD2. V shed 6 bases and J 4 bases; nucleotides not matched to a gene: 13. CDR3 length: 16 amino acids. Germline CDR1 reads DFQATT; CDR2 reads SNEGSKA (reference sequence). The CDR3 coding sequence is TGCAGTGCCACTTCTAGCGGGGAGTGGGGGTACAATGAGCAGTTCTTC. Translation: CSATSSGEWGYNEQFF.

The sample holds many counts of this clonotype. This chain joins TRBV27 and TRBJ2-1, with D possibly being TRBD1 (6 bases). The CDR3 contains 13 residues. Between the trimmed V and J ends, which lost 4 bases and 10 bases, there was a span of 14 bases. Germline CDR1 and CDR2: MNHEY and SMNVEV (reference sequence). The CDR3 nucleotides read TGTGCCAGCAGTTCCCAGGGGTTCAGGGAGCAGTTCTTC. Protein sequence: CASSSQGFREQFF.

This clonotype showed up many times. The rearrangement links TRBV7-3 to TRBJ2-3, with a possible D match to TRBD2 (6 bases). The V gene lost 2 bases and the J gene lost 5 bases, with 14 bases spanning the gap. CDR3 size: 15 residues. Germline CDR1 is SGHTA and CDR2 is FQGTGA. Here the CDR3 reads CASSLGGEGGDTQYF. CDR3 bases: TGTGCCAGCAGCTTAGGAGGGGAAGGCGGAGATACGCAGTATTTT.

This clonotype was observed at least ten times. This sequence joins TRBV29-1 and TRBJ2-1; TRBD2 is a possible D gene (5 bases). Germline lookup yields CDR1 SQVTM and CDR2 ANQGSEA. The CDR3 is 14 residues long. Trimming shortened V by 7 bases and J by 6 bases, and 19 bases separated the two germline ends. The CDR3: CSAREQYTTNEQFF. The CDR3 DNA follows: TGCAGCGCCCGGGAACAATATACCACCAATGAGCAGTTCTTC.

The table lists this clonotype with many counts. The CDR3 loop is CSASPLEHPLYEQYF. In DNA, the CDR3 is TGCAGTGCTAGCCCCCTAGAGCACCCGCTCTACGAGCAGTACTTC. The chain links TRBV20-1 to TRBJ2-7; unclear D gene. CDR1 DFQATT and CDR2 SNEGSKA come from the germline V gene (reference sequence). The CDR3 spans 15 residues. Between the trimmed V and J ends, which lost 3 bases and 3 bases, there was a span of 18 bases.

Details on this clonotype: A much larger clone lies a single base off, so this may be a read error. The chain carries TRBV12-3 or TRBV12-4 and TRBJ2-5, with D possibly being TRBD2 (6 bases). The CDR3 has 15 residues. CDR3 protein: CASSLAVVAEESQYF. The CDR3 DNA reads as TGTGCCAGCAGTTTAGCGGTGGTAGCGGAAGAGTCCCAGTACTTC.

CDR3: CSVGQTGGLEQYF. The CDR3 nucleotides read TGCAGCGTTGGTCAGACAGGGGGCTTAGAGCAGTACTTC. The chain joins TRBV29-1 to TRBJ2-7; 10 bases line up with TRBD1. Germline V gene lookup returns CDR1 SQVTM and CDR2 ANQGSEA. The ends lost 4 bases at V and 7 bases at J; junction bases unmatched: 7. This CDR3 is 13 amino acids long.

Many counts were recorded for this clonotype. The CDR3 protein is CASSPPGFRDGYTF. The CDR3 DNA reads TGTGCCAGCAGCCCCCCCGGGTTTCGGGATGGCTACACCTTC. The V gene is TRBV28, the J gene TRBJ1-2; no clear D. V lost 6 bases and J lost 6, with 17 bases in between. The CDR3 loop spans 14 amino acids. CDR1 and CDR2 (germline): MDHEN, SYDVKM.

This clonotype was found many times. The rearrangement uses TRBV20-1 and TRBJ2-7; 7 nucleotides agree with TRBD2. V shed 0 bases and J 3 bases; nucleotides not matched to a gene: 11. The CDR3 length is 16 residues. Germline-derived CDR1 and CDR2 are DFQATT and SNEGSKA (reference sequence). This CDR3 reads CSARDAEGDYHYEQYF. CDR3 bases: TGCAGTGCTAGAGACGCTGAAGGGGACTACCACTACGAGCAGTACTTC.

Ten or more counts support this clonotype. The chain's CDR3 is CASSPGASSYEQYF. CDR3 nucleotides: TGTGCCAGCAGTCCAGGGGCCAGCTCCTACGAGCAGTACTTC. V usage is TRBV11-3 and J usage is TRBJ2-7; TRBD1 might be the D (6 bases). Germline-derived CDR1 and CDR2 are SGHNT and YENEEA. The CDR3 is 14 residues long. The V end lost 6 bases, the J end lost 0 bases, and 12 bases lay between the germline ends.

This chain joins TRBV7-9 and TRBJ2-1; D possibly corresponds to TRBD2 (7 bases). The germline V gene has CDR1 SEHNR and CDR2 FQNEAQ (reference sequence). The CDR3 length is 16 residues. Trimming took off 4 bases at V and 3 bases at J, with 16 bases between the two ends. Here the CDR3 DNA reads TGTGCCAGCAGCTCGGGGGCGGGCGGGAGCTACAATGAGCAGTTCTTC. This codes for CASSSGAGGSYNEQFF.

This clonotype appeared many times. The chain is built from TRBV29-1 and TRBJ1-2; D is uncertain. Between the trimmed V and J ends, which lost 4 bases and 0 bases, there was a span of 9 bases. The CDR3 has 13 residues. Germline V CDR1 and CDR2: SQVTM, ANQGSEA. The DNA of the CDR3 is TGCAGCGTTGGCGGGTCTGCTAACTATGGCTACACCTTC. This translates into CSVGGSANYGYTF.

This chain uses TRBV7-6 with TRBJ2-2; 7 bases agree with TRBD2. V was pared by 5 bases and J by 6 bases, with 12 bases of the junction left unmatched. The CDR3 has 16 residues. Germline V lookup: CDR1 SGHVS, CDR2 FNYEAQ. CDR3 nucleotide sequence: TGTGCCAGCAGCGGTATACTAGCGTACGGGGCCGGGGAGCTGTTTTTT. Encoded protein: CASSGILAYGAGELFF.

At least ten counts were recorded for this clonotype. The rearrangement links TRBV7-8 to TRBJ1-2; the D is unclear. This CDR3 is 12 amino acids long. The V end was cut by 2 bases, the J end by 8 bases, with 9 bases between. CDR1 and CDR2 from the germline V gene are SGHVS and FQNEAQ. The CDR3 reads CASSLQGLGYTF. CDR3 DNA sequence: TGTGCCAGCAGCTTACAAGGGTTGGGCTACACCTTC.

This clonotype was detected many times. The chain carries TRBV20-1 and TRBJ2-4; 8 bases are shared with TRBD2. The V segment lost 3 bases and the J segment 7 bases; nucleotides outside the gene matches: 8. CDR3 length equals 14 residues. The germline V gene encodes CDR1 DFQATT and CDR2 SNEGSKA (reference sequence). The CDR3 sequence: CSASHGGGSNIQYF. In DNA, the CDR3 is TGCAGTGCTAGTCACGGGGGGGGTTCGAACATTCAGTACTTC.

This clonotype was seen repeatedly, ten times or more. The chain has TRBV29-1 and TRBJ2-7; no clear D gene. The CDR3 is made up of 13 amino acids. V gave up 0 bases and J gave up 2 bases, with 8 bases separating them. The germline V gene has CDR1 SQVTM and CDR2 ANQGSEA. CDR3 DNA sequence: TGCAGCGTTGAAGATCGGGTTACCTACGAGCAGTACTTC. Its protein is CSVEDRVTYEQYF.

This clonotype has ten or more counts. The gene calls are TRBV4-3 and TRBJ2-1; D gene unclear. Trimming cost V 1 base and J 4 bases, with 14 bases left between them. CDR3 length: 16 residues. Germline values: CDR1 LGHNA, CDR2 YSLEER. CDR3 sequence: CASSQGANSLYNEQFF. In DNA form, the CDR3 reads TGCGCCAGCAGCCAAGGGGCCAATAGCCTTTACAATGAGCAGTTCTTC.

This clonotype was observed many times. This chain connects TRBV7-9 to TRBJ1-5, with 7 bases identical to TRBD1. The CDR3 runs 15 residues. Germline trimming cut 8 bases from V and 1 base from J; bases unmatched to any gene: 8. The germline gives CDR1 SEHNR, CDR2 FQNEAQ (reference sequence). CDR3 coding DNA: TGTGCCAGCTCCCAGGGGGGGCTGAGCAATCAGCCCCAGCATTTT. Translated: CASSQGGLSNQPQHF.

V and J are TRBV7-2 and TRBJ2-1; 7 bases are shared with TRBD2. Germline CDR1 SGHTA, CDR2 FQGNSA. Trimming at V came to 1 base and at J to 7 bases, leaving 10 bases not matched to a gene. This CDR3 is 16 amino acids long. The CDR3 DNA is TGTGCCAGCAGCTTAGGGGCTAGCGGAGGGGAGAATGAGCAGTTCTTC. Its translation: CASSLGASGGENEQFF. Together with reference TRBV7-2 and TRBJ2-1, the CDR3 gives the full variable domain: GAGVSQSPSNKVTEKGKDVELRCDPISGHTALYWYRQSLGQGLEFLIYFQGNSAPDKSGLPSDRFSAERTGGSVSTLTIQRTQQEDSAVYLCASSLGASGGENEQFFGPGTRLTVL.

This clonotype occurred many times. The chain recombines TRBV12-3 or TRBV12-4 with TRBJ2-2; 7 positions match TRBD1. V was clipped by 6 bases and J by 0 bases; unmatched bases: 19. This CDR3 region has 20 residues. CDR3 in amino acids: CASSLPPDWDSYTNTGELFF. The CDR3 coding sequence is TGTGCCAGCAGCTTACCTCCTGATTGGGACAGCTACACGAACACCGGGGAGCTGTTTTTT.

Ten or more counts support this clonotype. The chain employs TRBV5-1 and TRBJ1-1, with D unclear. The ends were cut back, 2 bases at V and 5 bases at J, with 16 bases in the middle. Germline V gives CDR1 SGHRS, CDR2 YFSETQ. The CDR3 sequence is 15 residues long. The CDR3 DNA is TGCGCCAGCAGCTTCCAAGGTGGGGTGGGGACTGAAGCTTTCTTT. It encodes CASSFQGGVGTEAFF. Full variable domain (missing parts from reference TRBV5-1 and TRBJ1-1): KAGVTQTPRYLIKTRGQQVTLSCSPISGHRSVSWYQQTPGQGLQFLFEYFSETQRNKGNFPGRFSGRQFSNSRSEMNVSTLELGDSALYLCASSFQGGVGTEAFFGQGTRLTVV.

This clonotype has at least ten counts. V gene TRBV29-1 combines with J gene TRBJ1-3; 9 nucleotides match TRBD1. Germline V CDR1 and CDR2: SQVTM, ANQGSEA. V gave up 7 bases and J gave up 0 bases; unmatched junction bases: 16. The CDR3 is 18 amino acids. In DNA, the CDR3 is TGCAGCGCTCTCCGGCCCGGGACAGGGAGAAACTCTGGAAACACCATATATTTT. It yields the protein CSALRPGTGRNSGNTIYF.

This clonotype was found many times. The CDR3 region is CASSLMGDEQYF. CDR3 coding DNA: TGTGCCAGCAGTTTAATGGGGGACGAGCAGTACTTC. The chain joins TRBV12-3 or TRBV12-4 to TRBJ2-7; the D gene could be TRBD1 or TRBD2 (5 bases each). Trimming took off 2 bases at V and 5 bases at J, with 7 bases between the two ends. CDR3 length: 12 residues.

This clonotype was seen more than once but under ten times. The V and J genes are TRBV7-2 and TRBJ2-7; D is ambiguous. Germline lookup yields CDR1 SGHTA and CDR2 FQGNSA. The CDR3 contains 17 residues. V shed 2 bases and J shed 0 bases, with 17 bases lying between them. CDR3 region: CASSLSGNGPSSYEQYF. CDR3 bases: TGTGCCAGCAGCTTAAGTGGTAACGGGCCAAGCTCCTACGAGCAGTACTTC.

This clonotype came up many times. This chain uses TRBV5-5 with TRBJ2-7; the match to TRBD1 covers 8 bases. Germline V gives CDR1 SGHKS, CDR2 YYEKEE (reference sequence). This CDR3 contains 12 residues. With V trimmed by 4 bases and J by 5 bases, 2 bases remained unmatched. CDR3 bases: TGTGCCAGCAGCCAGACAGGGGACGAGCAGTACTTC. It specifies CASSQTGDEQYF.

A remark on this clonotype: Just one base apart from a much larger clone, this may be a read error. This chain links TRBV7-2 with TRBJ2-1; 10 positions agree with TRBD2. Germline V gene data show CDR1 as SGHTA and CDR2 as FQGNSA. The CDR3 runs 16 residues. The CDR3 nucleotides are TGTGCCAACAGCTTAAGTCGGGCTAGCGGGAGTAGTGAGCAGTTCTTC. It is translated as CANSLSRASGSSEQFF.

The chain combines TRBV15 with TRBJ1-4; D call uncertain. Germline CDR1 is LNHNV and CDR2 is YYDKDF (reference sequence). The CDR3 spans 15 residues. Trimming left V 4 bases short and J 7 bases short, with 16 bases between. The chain's CDR3 is CATSIARTPREKLFF. CDR3 nucleotides: TGTGCCACCAGCATAGCCAGAACCCCTCGTGAAAAACTGTTTTTT.

The table lists this clonotype with many counts. This chain joins TRBV12-3 or TRBV12-4 and TRBJ2-7; weak D call: TRBD1 (6 bases). The V end lost 4 bases, the J end lost 1 base, and 14 bases lay between the germline ends. CDR3 length: 15 amino acids. The CDR3 DNA reads TGTGCCAGCAGTTCTGGGTCAGGGGTATCCTACGAGCAGTACTTC. It encodes CASSSGSGVSYEQYF.

This clonotype was seen ten or more times. This chain connects TRBV6-5 to TRBJ1-2; possible D gene TRBD1, 5 bases. The CDR3 covers 15 residues. The ends were cut back, 0 bases at V and 4 bases at J, with 12 bases in the middle. Germline V CDR1 and CDR2: MNHEY, SVGAGI. CDR3 nucleotide sequence: TGTGCCAGCAGTTACTCGCGGGGCGAGGGCTATGGCTACACCTTC. Its protein product is CASSYSRGEGYGYTF.